Listed below are T cell receptor beta chains from one sample, sequenced in a study of blood T cell repertoires in COVID-19. Produced via immunoSEQ multiplex PCR; TCRdb's table is partial and in-frame only. Of tens of thousands of clones in the sample, around 80% were seen once. Sample: peripheral blood. These receptors came from a man aged 60 to 75 with active or convalescent COVID-19. Each CDR3 is given with its conserved first and last residue. A D gene is named only where the DNA matches it firmly. The listing skips clone size in some rows; elsewhere it reads once, few, many or a size class.

13	NA	TRBV6-2/TRBV6-3	TRBJ2-5	NA	CASRPTGIETQYF	TGTGCCAGCAGACCTACAGGGATAGAGACCCAGTACTTC
15	NA	TRBV6-5	TRBJ1-1	NA	CASSINREGDTEAFF	TGTGCCAGCAGTATTAACAGGGAAGGGGACACTGAAGCTTTCTTT
15	NA	TRBV19	TRBJ2-3	NA	CASSIGQPSTDTQYF	TGTGCCAGTAGTATTGGGCAGCCGAGCACAGATACGCAGTATTTT
15	NA	TRBV9	TRBJ2-2	NA	CASSVAAGITGELFF	TGTGCCAGCAGCGTAGCGGCAGGGATCACCGGGGAGCTGTTTTTT
14	NA	TRBV6-7	TRBJ1-2	NA	CASSYLQSNYGYTF	TGTGCCAGCAGTTACCTACAGTCTAACTATGGCTACACCTTC
16	TRBD1	TRBV4-2	TRBJ1-5	NA	CASSQELAGGQQPQHF	TGTGCCAGCAGCCAAGAACTGGCAGGGGGACAACAGCCCCAGCATTTT
13	NA	TRBV12-3/TRBV12-4	TRBJ1-1	NA	CASSLTENTEAFF	TGTGCCAGCAGTTTGACAGAGAACACTGAAGCTTTCTTT
14	NA	TRBV7-2	TRBJ1-1	NA	CASRGTGQNTEAFF	TGTGCCAGCAGGGGCACAGGGCAGAACACTGAAGCTTTCTTT
17	NA	TRBV6-1	TRBJ1-6	NA	CASSEAGGRTYNSPLHF	TGTGCCAGCAGTGAAGCAGGCGGTCGGACCTATAATTCACCCCTCCACTTT
15	TRBD1	TRBV6-6	TRBJ2-2	NA	CASIRDRGYTGELFF	TGTGCCAGCATCAGAGACAGGGGGTATACCGGGGAGCTGTTTTTT
17	TRBD2	TRBV27	TRBJ2-5	NA	CASSTGLAAPLQETQYF	TGTGCCAGCAGTACGGGACTAGCGGCCCCACTCCAAGAGACCCAGTACTTC
16	TRBD1	TRBV3-1/TRBV3-2	TRBJ1-1	NA	CASSQPGQVLNTEAFF	TGTGCCAGCAGCCAGCCGGGACAGGTTTTGAACACTGAAGCTTTCTTT
15	NA	TRBV5-1	TRBJ1-5	NA	CASSAGELSNQPQHF	TGCGCCAGCAGCGCGGGGGAGTTGAGCAATCAGCCCCAGCATTTT
15	NA	TRBV18	TRBJ1-5	NA	CASSPQTNSNQPQHF	TGTGCCAGCTCACCACAGACTAATAGCAATCAGCCCCAGCATTTT
14	NA	TRBV28	TRBJ2-3	NA	CASSLSRGVDTQYF	TGTGCCAGCAGTTTATCCCGGGGTGTAGATACGCAGTATTTT
14	TRBD1	TRBV5-1	TRBJ2-5	NA	CASTPGQGKGTQYF	TGCGCCAGCACCCCCGGACAGGGCAAGGGGACCCAGTACTTC
13	NA	TRBV6-1	TRBJ1-2	NA	CASSDPGVYGYTF	TGTGCCAGCAGTGATCCAGGGGTTTATGGCTACACCTTC
15	NA	TRBV27	TRBJ2-7	NA	CASSLGEPGIYEQYF	TGTGCCAGCAGTTTAGGCGAGCCAGGGATCTACGAGCAGTACTTC
16	NA	TRBV27	TRBJ1-4	NA	CASSSGPVTLNEKLFF	TGTGCCAGCAGTTCAGGGCCCGTAACCCTTAATGAAAAACTGTTTTTT
14	NA	TRBV18	TRBJ1-2	NA	CASSLLNRDWGYTF	TGTGCCAGCTCACTCCTGAACAGGGATTGGGGCTACACCTTC
15	TRBD2	TRBV29-1	TRBJ2-2	NA	CSARLAGYDTGELFF	TGCAGCGCCCGGCTAGCGGGGTATGACACCGGGGAGCTGTTTTTT
14	TRBD1	TRBV10-3	TRBJ1-1	few	CAISWTGFNTEAFF	TGTGCCATCAGTTGGACAGGGTTTAACACTGAAGCTTTCTTT